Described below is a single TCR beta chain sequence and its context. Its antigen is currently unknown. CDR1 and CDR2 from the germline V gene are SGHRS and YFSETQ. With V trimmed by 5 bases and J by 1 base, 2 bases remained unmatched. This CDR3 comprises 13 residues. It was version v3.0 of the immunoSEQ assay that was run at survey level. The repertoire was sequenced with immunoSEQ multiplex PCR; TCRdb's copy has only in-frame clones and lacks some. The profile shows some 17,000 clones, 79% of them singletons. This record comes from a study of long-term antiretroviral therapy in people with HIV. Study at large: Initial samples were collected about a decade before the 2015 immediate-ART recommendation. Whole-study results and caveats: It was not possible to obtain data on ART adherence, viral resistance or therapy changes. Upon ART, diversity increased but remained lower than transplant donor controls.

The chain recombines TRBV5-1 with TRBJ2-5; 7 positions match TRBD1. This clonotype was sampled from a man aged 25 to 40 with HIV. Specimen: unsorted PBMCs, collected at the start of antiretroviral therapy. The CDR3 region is CASSGDSQETQYF. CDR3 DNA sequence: TGCGCCAGCAGTGGGGACAGCCAAGAGACCCAGTACTTC.